The source of this TCR beta chain is a study of blood T cell repertoires in COVID-19. Germline V gene data show CDR1 as SGHRS and CDR2 as YFSETQ. This CDR3 comprises 16 residues. Trimming took 3 bases from V and 2 from J, leaving 17 bases between them. Original data processing: How many nucleated cells were present was estimated from reference gene primer amplification. Repertoires were generated with immunoSEQ multiplex PCR, while TCRdb's copy carries only in-frame clones and drops some. That table furnishes V, J and clone size, whereas the DNA furnished D and trimming. The sample contains around 270,000 clones, 75% to 90% of which appear only once.

This receptor was identified in a man in his forties with acute or convalescent COVID-19. The sequencing input was peripheral blood. This rearrangement joins TRBV5-1 to TRBJ2-5; perhaps TRBD1 as D (6 bases). The CDR3 spells CASSSPPTGIQETQYF. As DNA, the CDR3 is TGCGCCAGCAGCTCCCCACCCACAGGGATACAAGAGACCCAGTACTTC.